Sequencing of this T cell receptor (beta chain) was carried out in a study of T cell responses to AZD1222 COVID-19 vaccine. Assay: immunoSEQ multiplex PCR; the TCRdb copy retains only in-frame clones and omits some. There are about 120,000 clones in the sample; 80% to 90% occur only once, and approximately 5.4% lies in the top ten. Study-level points and caveats: Donors were largely white British and mainly female; clonal diversity was possibly underestimated.

This clone occurred once. Its specificity is not known. The receptor was derived from an adult in good health. The material sequenced was peripheral blood, taken on day 0 of AZD1222 vaccination.

The DNA for the CDR3 is TGTGCCAGCTGTCGGGGACAGGAGTTTGAAAAACTGTTTTTT. Protein: CASCRGQEFEKLFF. The chain carries TRBV6-5 and TRBJ1-4; 8 bases agree with TRBD1. With V trimmed by 8 bases and J by 7 bases, 9 bases remained unmatched. The CDR3 length is 14 residues. The germline V gene encodes CDR1 MNHEY and CDR2 SVGAGI.